These 22 T cell receptor beta chains were sequenced from one sample in a study of blood T cell repertoires in COVID-19. Method: immunoSEQ multiplex PCR; TCRdb's copy keeps in-frame clones and lacks some. Of under 150,000 clones listed, more than 70% are singletons. Material for sequencing was peripheral blood. The receptors stem from a man aged 50 or older with active or convalescent COVID-19.

The genes are TRBV28 and TRBJ1-1; D gene unclear. V lost 1 base to trimming and J lost 8 bases, with 8 bases between them. Germline V gives CDR1 MDHEN, CDR2 SYDVKM. CDR3 length equals 12 residues. DNA for the CDR3: TGTGCCAGCAGTTTATTGGGAGGCGAAGCTTTCTTT. Amino acid sequence: CASSLLGGEAFF. The variable domain in full, completed from reference TRBV28 and TRBJ1-1, reads DVKVTQSSRYLVKRTGEKVFLECVQDMDHENMFWYRQDPGLGLRLIYFSYDVKMKEKGDIPEGYSVSREKKERFSLILESASTNQTSMYLCASSLLGGEAFFGQGTRLTVV.

The chain uses TRBV28 and TRBJ2-5; 8 bases are shared with TRBD1. In germline, CDR1 is MDHEN, CDR2 SYDVKM. Unmatched junction bases numbered 11, after V lost 6 bases and J lost 2 bases. CDR3 length: 16 residues. The CDR3: CASSLTPGQVQETQYF. Written as DNA, the CDR3 is TGTGCCAGCAGCCTCACCCCGGGACAGGTACAAGAGACCCAGTACTTC.

The chain combines TRBV4-3 with TRBJ2-7; no definite D call. Germline V gene lookup returns CDR1 LGHNA and CDR2 YSLEER. Trimming removed 0 bases from V and 2 bases from J, with 8 bases in between. This CDR3 spans 14 amino acids. This chain's CDR3 is CASSQDTYTYEQYF. CDR3 nucleotide sequence: TGCGCCAGCAGCCAAGATACTTATACCTACGAGCAGTACTTC.

The DNA of the CDR3 is TGTGCCAGCAGTTTAGGGGCAGGTCCTCCTCTAACCTACGAGCAGTACTTC. This sequence encodes CASSLGAGPPLTYEQYF. The chain is built from TRBV28 and TRBJ2-7; D is perhaps TRBD1 (5 bases). Germline V gives CDR1 MDHEN, CDR2 SYDVKM. Trimming took off 2 bases at V and 2 bases at J, with 19 bases between the two ends. This CDR3 is built from 17 residues. Full variable domain (missing parts from reference TRBV28 and TRBJ2-7): DVKVTQSSRYLVKRTGEKVFLECVQDMDHENMFWYRQDPGLGLRLIYFSYDVKMKEKGDIPEGYSVSREKKERFSLILESASTNQTSMYLCASSLGAGPPLTYEQYFGPGTRLTVT.

The J gene is TRBJ2-3, the V gene TRBV5-5; 8 positions agree with TRBD1. The CDR3 runs to 18 residues. The trim removed 0 bases at V and 4 bases at J, leaving 13 bases unmatched. Germline CDR1 and CDR2: SGHKS and YYEKEE (reference sequence). The CDR3 nucleotides are TGTGCCAGCAGCTTGGTGAGGGGAGAGTTGACAGGGGCAGATACGCAGTATTTT. As protein: CASSLVRGELTGADTQYF.

The V and J genes are TRBV10-3 and TRBJ2-6; TRBD2 is a possible D gene (5 bases). CDR1 ENHRY and CDR2 SYGVKD come from the germline V gene. CDR3 size: 16 residues. V was clipped by 4 bases and J by 0 bases, with 10 bases between them. The CDR3 protein is CAISAEVLSGANVLTF. In DNA, the CDR3 is TGTGCCATCAGTGCGGAGGTGCTCTCTGGGGCCAACGTCCTGACTTTC.

In this sample, this clone turned up once. This rearrangement joins TRBV28 to TRBJ2-7; the D gene is possibly TRBD1 (6 bases). Germline values: CDR1 MDHEN, CDR2 SYDVKM. V gave up 6 bases and J gave up 5 bases, with 14 bases separating them. The CDR3 consists of 13 residues. CDR3 DNA sequence: TGTGCCAGCAGGGCCCAGGGGTGGGACGAGCAGTACTTC. Amino acid sequence: CASRAQGWDEQYF. The variable domain in full, with the rest retrieved from reference TRBV28 and TRBJ2-7, is DVKVTQSSRYLVKRTGEKVFLECVQDMDHENMFWYRQDPGLGLRLIYFSYDVKMKEKGDIPEGYSVSREKKERFSLILESASTNQTSMYLCASRAQGWDEQYFGPGTRLTVT.

This chain connects TRBV5-5 to TRBJ1-5; D is ambiguous. The CDR3 is 14 residues long. The V gene's germline CDR1 is SGHKS and CDR2 YYEKEE (reference sequence). The V gene lost 0 bases and the J gene lost 9 bases, with 13 bases spanning the gap. CDR3 in DNA: TGTGCCAGCAGCTTGGAACAAACTAGGACGCCCCAGCATTTT. The encoded protein is CASSLEQTRTPQHF.

This chain uses TRBV28 with TRBJ2-1; TRBD2 is a possible D gene (6 bases). CDR3 length: 15 residues. V was shortened by 6 bases and J by 7 bases, with 19 bases between the two germline ends. Germline assignment: CDR1 MDHEN and CDR2 SYDVKM. The CDR3 sequence is CASRDGLSGSNEQFF. The DNA of the CDR3 is TGTGCCAGCAGGGATGGACTATCCGGGAGTAATGAGCAGTTCTTC.

The chain employs TRBV19 and TRBJ2-3; no reliable D call. Germline V gene data show CDR1 as LNHDA and CDR2 as SQIVND (reference sequence). V lost 3 bases to trimming and J lost 6 bases, with 4 bases between them. The CDR3 length is 11 residues. CDR3 DNA: TGTGCCAGTAGTATCCGGGATACGCAGTATTTT. Protein sequence: CASSIRDTQYF.

The rearrangement joins TRBV5-1 to TRBJ2-7; TRBD1 matches 11 bases. J was trimmed by 3 bases and V by 4 bases; bases with no gene match: 6. CDR1 SGHRS and CDR2 YFSETQ come from the germline V gene. This CDR3 comprises 15 residues. The CDR3 is CASSRGQGEDYEQYF. CDR3 nucleotide sequence: TGCGCCAGCAGCCGGGGACAGGGGGAGGACTACGAGCAGTACTTC.

Points on this clone: The sample carries other DNA sequences with the same CDR3. The V call is TRBV7-8, the J call TRBJ2-1; 12 positions match TRBD2. J lost 10 bases, V lost 4 bases, and 5 bases had no gene match. The CDR3 covers 14 residues. Germline values: CDR1 SGHVS, CDR2 FQNEAQ. Written as DNA, the CDR3 is TGTGCCAGCAGCTCGACTAGCGGGAGACGAGAGCAGTTCTTC. Residues: CASSSTSGRREQFF.

As DNA, the CDR3 is TGTGCCATTAGCGGGAGGCCCTTATACAATGAGCAGTTCTTC. This sequence encodes CAISGRPLYNEQFF. The chain carries TRBV2 and TRBJ2-1; TRBD2 matches 10 bases. The CDR3 loop spans 14 amino acids. The V gene end was trimmed by 10 bases and the J gene end by 4 bases; junction bases not matched to a gene: 7. The germline gives CDR1 SNHLY, CDR2 FYNNEI.

The chain carries TRBV6-5 and TRBJ2-7, with 8 bases fitting TRBD2. The CDR3 sequence is 15 residues long. The J segment lost 4 bases and the V segment lost 2 bases, leaving 7 bases of the junction unmatched. Germline CDR1 reads MNHEY; CDR2 reads SVGAGI. The DNA for the CDR3 is TGTGCCAGCAGTTACCTACTAGCGGCCTCTTACGAGCAGTACTTC. As protein: CASSYLLAASYEQYF.

For the CDR3, the DNA is TGCGCCAGCAGCCAACAAGGGAGGGCAGGGGCCGGGGAGACCCAGTACTTC. It translates to CASSQQGRAGAGETQYF. This sequence joins TRBV4-1 and TRBJ2-5; perhaps TRBD2 as D (7 bases). This CDR3 contains 17 residues. Trimming shortened V by 2 bases and J by 5 bases, and 21 bases separated the two germline ends. Germline V lookup: CDR1 MGHRA, CDR2 YSYEKL.

The DNA for the CDR3 is TGTGCCAGCGCCCCTCAGATCGGGGAGCTGTTTTTT. Its translation is CASAPQIGELFF. The J gene is TRBJ2-2, the V gene TRBV28; D call uncertain. V was cut by 8 bases and J by 7 bases, with 11 bases left in between. The CDR3 has 12 amino acids. CDR1 MDHEN and CDR2 SYDVKM come from the germline V gene.

The chain employs TRBV5-5 and TRBJ2-1; 8 bases fit TRBD2. The germline CDR1 and CDR2 sequences are SGHKS and YYEKEE (reference sequence). The CDR3 extends over 15 amino acids. Unmatched junction bases numbered 5, after V lost 0 bases and J lost 6 bases. The CDR3 nucleotides read TGTGCCAGCAGCTTGGTATTAGCGGGAAGCAATGAGCAGTTCTTC. It specifies CASSLVLAGSNEQFF.

The chain recombines TRBV18 with TRBJ1-6; a possible D gene is TRBD1 (6 bases). Germline-derived CDR1 and CDR2 are KGHSH and LQKENI. Trimming pared 3 bases from V and 7 bases from J, leaving 7 bases between. The CDR3 has 13 amino acids. The CDR3 region is CASSPTGNSPLHF. The CDR3 DNA sequence: TGTGCCAGCTCACCTACAGGGAATTCACCCCTCCACTTT.

The CDR3 nucleotides are TGTGCCAGCTCACCAGGCGACAGCCGCTACGAGCAGTACTTC. The encoded protein is CASSPGDSRYEQYF. The chain employs TRBV18 and TRBJ2-7; TRBD1 might be the D (5 bases). The CDR3 has 14 amino acids. Per germline, CDR1 KGHSH and CDR2 LQKENI. V lost 2 bases to trimming and J lost 3 bases, with 11 bases between them.

The chain carries TRBV19 and TRBJ2-1; 7 bases are shared with TRBD2. Germline V lookup: CDR1 LNHDA, CDR2 SQIVND (reference sequence). CDR3 length: 15 residues. The ends lost 4 bases at V and 6 bases at J; junction bases unmatched: 9. The CDR3 loop reads CASSRWEGPSNEQFF. The CDR3 coding sequence is TGTGCCAGTAGTAGGTGGGAGGGCCCCTCCAATGAGCAGTTCTTC.

The chain combines TRBV7-9 with TRBJ2-2; weak D call: TRBD1 (5 bases). CDR1 and CDR2 (germline): SEHNR, FQNEAQ (reference sequence). This CDR3 comprises 13 residues. Trimming cost V 5 bases and J 5 bases, with 9 bases left between them. The CDR3 coding sequence is TGTGCCAGCAGCCCGTCAGGGACCGGGGAGCTGTTTTTT. Translating it yields CASSPSGTGELFF.

CDR3 DNA: TGTGCCAGCAGCCGGGACATGAACACCGGGGAGCTGTTTTTT. Its protein is CASSRDMNTGELFF. The chain combines TRBV6-5 with TRBJ2-2, with a possible D match to TRBD1 (6 bases). V was cut by 6 bases and J by 1 base, with 9 bases left in between. CDR3 length: 14 amino acids. The germline gives CDR1 MNHEY, CDR2 SVGAGI.